Given below is one T cell receptor beta chain in context. The entry originates in a study of blood T cell repertoires in COVID-19. As for the study in general: The study drew acute and convalescent COVID-19 samples from the United States, Italy and Spain. Sample material is recorded as cDNA or gDNA derived from T cells, B-cell-depleted T cells, or PBMCs.

Methods used by the authors: Estimation of nucleated cell counts was performed using reference gene primer amplification. TCRdb's copy holds only in-frame clones and misses some; the assay was immunoSEQ multiplex PCR. V, J and clone size reflect that table, while D and trimming were determined from the DNA. There are roughly 330,000 clones in the sample; roughly 86% occur only once, and about 1.7% lies in the top ten. CDR3 length: 16 residues. The J segment lost 1 base and the V segment lost 5 bases, leaving 8 bases of the junction unmatched. Germline CDR1 and CDR2: MNHEY and SMNVEV (reference sequence).

This chain uses TRBV27 with TRBJ2-5, with 9 bases identical to TRBD2. Source material: peripheral blood. The receptor was isolated from a woman between 45 and 65 years old with acute or convalescent COVID-19. The CDR3 nucleotides read TGTGCCAGCAGTCCCAATAGCGGGAGCCTCCAAGAGACCCAGTACTTC. Protein: CASSPNSGSLQETQYF.